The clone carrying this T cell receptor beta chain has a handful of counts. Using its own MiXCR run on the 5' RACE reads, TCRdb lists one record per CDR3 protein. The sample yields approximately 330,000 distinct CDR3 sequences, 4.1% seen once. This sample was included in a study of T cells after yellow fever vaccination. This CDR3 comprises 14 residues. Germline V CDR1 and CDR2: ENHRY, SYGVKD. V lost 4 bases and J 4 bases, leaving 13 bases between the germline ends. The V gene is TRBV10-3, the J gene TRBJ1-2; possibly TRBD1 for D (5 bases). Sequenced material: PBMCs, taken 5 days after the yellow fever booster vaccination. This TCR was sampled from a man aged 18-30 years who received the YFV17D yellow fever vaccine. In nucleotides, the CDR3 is TGTGCCATCAGTGTAGGCCAGGGAAGCTATGGCTACACCTTC. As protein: CAISVGQGSYGYTF.